These 25 T cell receptor beta chains were all obtained from the same sample, sequenced in a study of T cells in women clearing cervical HPV infection. Measured with immunoSEQ multiplex PCR; TCRdb has only the in-frame clones, and not every one. This listing includes about 28,000 clones. Sequenced input: blood buffy coat. The receptors were sampled from a woman between 18 and 70 years old with a cervical HPV16 infection that either progressed to CIN3+ or cleared (not recorded which).

Worth noting for this clone: With the read ending 3 residues before the CDR3 end, the germline J gene is used to fill in that end. The chain couples TRBV19 to TRBJ1-2, with a weak D call TRBD1 (5 bases). Germline V gene data show CDR1 as LNHDA and CDR2 as SQIVND (reference sequence). This CDR3 has 14 residues. CDR3 residues: CASIPGLGSNDYTF. The CDR3 DNA, read in part, is TGTGCCAGTATTCCGGGACTAGGTAGCAACGAC.

Points on this clone: From the germline J gene comes the end of the CDR3, since the read stops 3 residues before it. V is TRBV10-3 and J is TRBJ2-3, with TRBD2 matching over 14 bases. CDR1 and CDR2 (germline): ENHRY, SYGVKD. The CDR3 is made up of 19 amino acids. Losses at the gene ends were 6 bases for V and 1 base for J; bases not matched to a gene: 12. Incomplete CDR3 DNA: TGTGCCATCAGCAAGCAGACCGGACTAGCGGGGGGCCGCACAGATACG. Its translation: CAISKQTGLAGGRTDT. The whole CDR3 reads CAISKQTGLAGGRTDTQYF.

As concerns this clone: Coverage ceases 3 residues before the CDR3 finishes, and the germline J gene fills in the end. The chain is built from TRBV6-4 and TRBJ2-7; D ambiguous. This CDR3 region has 13 residues. The V gene lost 7 bases and the J gene lost 1 base, with 11 bases spanning the gap. From germline, CDR1 is MRHNA and CDR2 SNTAGT. CDR3 region: CASISLSSYEQYF. The CDR3 bases that were read are TGTGCCAGCATCTCCCTATCTTCCTACGAG.

As to this clone: The read terminates 3 residues before the CDR3 end, so the remaining end is supplied by the germline J gene. The V call is TRBV19, the J call TRBJ2-3, with D hard to call. Looked up from germline, CDR1 is LNHDA and CDR2 is SQIVND (reference sequence). This CDR3 comprises 15 residues. CDR3 protein: CASSIFGYSNQPQYF. The DNA read from the CDR3 is TGTGCCAGTAGTATCTTCGGTTATAGCAATCAGCCG.

Comment on this clone: The CDR3 end lies 3 residues beyond the end of the read and is filled in from the germline J gene. This sequence joins TRBV30 and TRBJ1-2; D remains unclear. Germline CDR1 is GTSNPN and CDR2 is SVGIG (reference sequence). V gave up 2 bases and J gave up 0 bases, with 10 bases separating them. This CDR3 has 14 amino acids. CDR3 loop: CAWSLSRTNYGYTF. The CDR3 bases that were read are TGTGCCTGGAGTCTCTCGCGGACTAACTATGGC.

As to this clone: The read gets to within 3 residues of the CDR3 end, and the germline J gene fills in the rest. The chain uses TRBV29-1 and TRBJ2-7; maybe TRBD1 (6 bases). The CDR3 is 15 amino acids. Germline V lookup: CDR1 SQVTM, CDR2 ANQGSEA. V was shortened by 4 bases and J by 3 bases, with 19 bases between the two germline ends. Incomplete CDR3 DNA: TGCAGCGTTGTTCCAGGGGCCAGGAAACACTACGAG. This encodes CSVVPGARKHYE. In full, the CDR3 is CSVVPGARKHYEQYF.

As to this clone: The sequence runs out 3 residues before the end of the CDR3; the remainder is reconstructed from the germline J gene. The chain carries TRBV2 and TRBJ1-1; D possibly corresponds to TRBD1 (5 bases). V lost 7 bases and J lost 0, with 9 bases in between. The CDR3 is 13 residues long. The germline gives CDR1 SNHLY, CDR2 FYNNEI. The CDR3 loop is CASTRQMNTEAFF. CDR3 DNA, as far as it was read: TGTGCCAGCACCCGACAGATGAACACTGAA.

As to this clone: From the germline J gene comes the end of the CDR3, since the read stops 3 residues before it. The rearrangement joins TRBV14 to TRBJ2-7; possibly TRBD1 for D (5 bases). The germline V gene has CDR1 SGHDN and CDR2 FVKESK. This CDR3 comprises 13 residues. V was shortened by 6 bases and J by 3 bases, with 12 bases between the two germline ends. CDR3 residues: CASSHGQIYEQYF. The CDR3 bases that were read are TGTGCCAGCAGTCACGGACAAATCTACGAG. Variable domain in full (rest from reference TRBV14 and TRBJ2-7): EAGVTQFPSHSVIEKGQTVTLRCDPISGHDNLYWYRRVMGKEIKFLLHFVKESKQDESGMPNNRFLAERTGGTYSTLKVQPAELEDSGVYFCASSHGQIYEQYFGPGTRLTVT.

For this clone: The read ends 3 residues before the CDR3 terminus; that terminus is restored from the germline J gene. The chain couples TRBV10-1 to TRBJ2-2; 13 nucleotides line up with TRBD2. Unmatched junction bases numbered 9, after V lost 10 bases and J lost 7 bases. CDR1 is WNHNN and CDR2 is SYGVQD in the germline V gene (reference sequence). This CDR3 spans 15 amino acids. The covered CDR3 bases are TGCGCCACCTCCGAGACTAGCGGGAGGATCGGGGAG. This encodes CATSETSGRIGE. The CDR3 in its entirety is CATSETSGRIGELFF.

Remarks on this clone: The CDR3 end lies 3 residues beyond the end of the read and is filled in from the germline J gene. The chain combines TRBV10-3 with TRBJ2-7; the D gene is possibly TRBD1 (5 bases). The CDR3 runs to 14 residues. Trimming removed 0 bases at V and 2 bases at J, with 8 bases between. Germline V gene sequence: CDR1 ENHRY, CDR2 SYGVKD. The covered CDR3 bases are TGTGCCATCAGTGAGTCAACAGGCGCCTACGAG. Encoded protein: CAISESTGAYE. The whole CDR3 sequence reads CAISESTGAYEQYF.

Comments on this clone: The CDR3 is cut off 3 residues early in the read; its end comes from the germline J gene. The rearrangement joins TRBV7-2 to TRBJ2-5; D not resolved. Per the germline V gene, CDR1 is SGHTA and CDR2 is FQGNSA. The V end was cut by 3 bases, the J end by 5 bases, with 10 bases between. The CDR3 has 13 residues. CDR3 DNA, as far as it was read: TGTGCCAGCAGCTTCAAGGGCAGTGAGACC. Translated, it gives CASSFKGSET. The CDR3, in full, reads CASSFKGSETQYF.

Note on this clone: With the read ending 3 residues before the CDR3 end, the germline J gene is used to fill in that end. The chain has TRBV14 and TRBJ2-7, with 8 bases identical to TRBD1. The CDR3 runs to 15 residues. The germline CDR1 and CDR2 sequences are SGHDN and FVKESK. With 5 bases clipped from V and 2 bases from J, the junction kept 8 bases outside the gene matches. The covered CDR3 bases are TGTGCCAGCAGCTTTTCGACAGGGGAGCCCTACGAG. The encoded protein is CASSFSTGEPYE. The full CDR3 protein is CASSFSTGEPYEQYF.

In regard to this clone: The CDR3 end lies 3 residues beyond the end of the read and is filled in from the germline J gene. V is TRBV7-9 and J is TRBJ1-2; TRBD1 might be the D (5 bases). CDR3 length equals 13 residues. Looked up from germline, CDR1 is SEHNR and CDR2 is FQNEAQ (reference sequence). CDR3 residues: CASSSTRGDEYTF. The CDR3 DNA, read in part, is TGTGCCAGCAGCTCGACTAGGGGAGACGAG.

With respect to this clone: From the germline J gene comes the end of the CDR3, since the read stops 3 residues before it. The J gene is TRBJ1-4, the V gene TRBV2; D gene uncertain. CDR1 SNHLY and CDR2 FYNNEI come from the germline V gene. V gave up 5 bases and J gave up 2 bases, with 12 bases separating them. This CDR3 is built from 15 residues. The CDR3 DNA, read in part, is TGTGCCAGCAGTACGGGTCGTTCGACTAATGAAAAA. It encodes CASSTGRSTNEK. The entire CDR3 reads CASSTGRSTNEKLFF.

Worth noting for this clone: The sequenced fragment ends 3 residues before the CDR3 boundary, so the rest is inferred from the germline J gene. The chain is built from TRBV20-1 and TRBJ2-3; D gene ambiguous. CDR1 and CDR2 from the germline V gene are DFQATT and SNEGSKA (reference sequence). V lost 1 base to trimming and J lost 0 bases, with 5 bases between them. This CDR3 has 13 amino acids. The part of the CDR3 DNA that was read is TGCAGTGCTAGAGTGACTAGCACAGATACG. Protein product: CSARVTSTDT. The entire CDR3 protein is CSARVTSTDTQYF.

A remark on this clone: The observed sequence ends 3 residues before the CDR3 terminus, with the missing tail filled in from the germline J gene. The V and J genes are TRBV6-2 or TRBV6-3 and TRBJ1-5, with D unresolved. The CDR3 sequence is 15 residues long. Per germline, CDR1 MNHEY and CDR2 SVGEGT. The V end was cut by 7 bases, the J end by 3 bases, with 16 bases between. Partial CDR3 DNA: TGTGCCAGCACCCCCTTCGGCGGAGCCAATCAGCCC. Translated: CASTPFGGANQP. The CDR3 in full is CASTPFGGANQPQHF.

A remark on this clone: The read stops 3 residues short of the end of the CDR3; the missing end is completed from the germline J gene. This chain uses TRBV5-6 with TRBJ2-3; TRBD1 matches 7 bases. This CDR3 contains 14 residues. CDR1 SGHDT and CDR2 YYEEEE come from the germline V gene. CDR3: CASSHRDSLRAQYF. The DNA read from the CDR3 is TGTGCCAGCAGCCACCGGGACAGCTTAAGAGCG. Drawing the rest from reference TRBV5-6 and TRBJ2-3, the complete variable domain is DAGVTQSPTHLIKTRGQQVTLRCSPKSGHDTVSWYQQALGQGPQFIFQYYEEEERQRGNFPDRFSGHQFPNYSSELNVNALLLGDSALYLCASSHRDSLRAQYFGPGTRLTVL.

On this clone itself: The CDR3 end is not reached by the read, which stops 3 residues before it; the germline J gene fills it in. This chain joins TRBV11-2 and TRBJ1-5, with unresolved D. The CDR3 sequence is 13 residues long. Germline values: CDR1 SGHAT, CDR2 FQNNGV. Trimming pared 1 base from V and 5 bases from J, leaving 6 bases between. The CDR3 DNA, read in part, is TGTGCCAGCAGCTTAGTCCTGTATCAGCCC. Encoded protein: CASSLVLYQP. The entire CDR3 protein is CASSLVLYQPQHF.

On this clone: The sequence runs out 3 residues before the end of the CDR3; the remainder is reconstructed from the germline J gene. The chain has TRBV7-2 and TRBJ2-4; no firm D call. The germline CDR1 and CDR2 sequences are SGHTA and FQGNSA. The CDR3 runs to 14 residues. CDR3 DNA, as far as it was read: TGTGCCAGCAGCTTAGGTAGTCTTAACTATGGT. This codes for CASSLGSLNYG. The entire CDR3 protein reads CASSLGSLNYGQYF.

As concerns this clone: Read coverage stops 3 residues before the CDR3 terminus; the germline J gene supplies the remainder. The gene calls are TRBV14 and TRBJ2-7; 8 nucleotides match TRBD2. V lost 3 bases, J lost 5 bases, and 6 bases stayed unmatched. The germline CDR1 and CDR2 sequences are SGHDN and FVKESK. The CDR3 covers 14 residues. Incomplete CDR3 DNA: TGTGCCAGCAGCCAGGGACTAGGTTATCACGAG. Protein product: CASSQGLGYHE. In full, the CDR3 reads CASSQGLGYHEQYF.

Details on this clone: The CDR3 is cut off 3 residues early in the read; its end comes from the germline J gene. The rearrangement joins TRBV5-4 to TRBJ2-4; 7 bases line up with TRBD1. The CDR3 contains 14 residues. CDR1 and CDR2 from the germline V gene are SGHNT and YYREEE (reference sequence). Unmatched junction bases numbered 7, after V lost 4 bases and J lost 6 bases. This CDR3 is CASSPPGQRNIQYF. The CDR3 DNA, read in part, is TGTGCCAGCAGCCCGCCGGGACAGAGAAACATT.

With respect to this clone: The sequence runs out 3 residues before the end of the CDR3; the remainder is reconstructed from the germline J gene. The chain uses TRBV30 and TRBJ1-2; D is unresolved. Germline-derived CDR1 and CDR2 are GTSNPN and SVGIG (reference sequence). The CDR3 length is 16 residues. CDR3 region: CAWSGKLQLAKNIYTF. The CDR3 DNA, read in part, is TGTGCCTGGAGTGGGAAACTGCAACTAGCCAAAAACATC.

Remarks on this clone: Sequencing ends 3 residues short of the CDR3 end; the germline J gene provides the rest. The chain carries TRBV29-1 and TRBJ1-2; D gene unclear. Germline assignment: CDR1 SQVTM and CDR2 ANQGSEA. The CDR3 has 15 residues. The part of the CDR3 DNA that was read is TGCAGCGTTGTACCCGTCGACATGGGTCGGTACGAC. Its translation: CSVVPVDMGRYD. The whole CDR3 is CSVVPVDMGRYDYTF.

As regards this clone: Read data end 3 residues before the CDR3 end; the end is taken from the germline J gene. V usage is TRBV10-2 and J usage is TRBJ1-2, with TRBD1 identical over 9 bases. CDR3 size: 15 residues. V shed 2 bases and J 6 bases; nucleotides not matched to a gene: 7. Germline V gives CDR1 WSHSY, CDR2 SAAADI. CDR3 loop: CASSETGTGLNGYTF. The CDR3 bases that were read are TGCGCCAGCAGTGAGACCGGGACAGGGCTGAATGGC.

Remarks on this clone: The read finishes 3 residues shy of the CDR3 end, and the germline J gene is used to complete it. The genes are TRBV19 and TRBJ1-2; maybe TRBD1 (6 bases). CDR1 is LNHDA and CDR2 is SQIVND in the germline V gene (reference sequence). The CDR3 length is 15 residues. V was pared by 8 bases and J by 0 bases, with 16 bases between. The sequenced CDR3 bases are TGTGCCAGTGGAGAACTGACAGGAGCTAACTATGGC. It yields the protein CASGELTGANYG. The CDR3 in its entirety is CASGELTGANYGYTF.